These 10 T cell receptor beta chains originate from one sample sequenced in a study of technical replicates of blood from a few donors. Some clones are missing from TCRdb's copy, which holds only in-frame ones; the method was immunoSEQ multiplex PCR. The data hold roughly 80,000 clones, with about 95% observed a single time. Input material: T cells isolated from PBMCs. These receptors all come from a human donor in good health.

V and J are TRBV5-6 and TRBJ1-5, with TRBD1 identical over 10 bases. The V gene's germline CDR1 is SGHDT and CDR2 YYEEEE. V was pared by 2 bases and J by 2 bases, with 10 bases of the junction left unmatched. CDR3 length: 18 amino acids. The CDR3 spells CASSFGTGAIGGNQPQHF. The CDR3 nucleotides are TGTGCCAGCAGCTTTGGGACAGGGGCGATCGGGGGCAATCAGCCCCAGCATTTT. Complete variable domain (other parts from reference TRBV5-6 and TRBJ1-5): DAGVTQSPTHLIKTRGQQVTLRCSPKSGHDTVSWYQQALGQGPQFIFQYYEEEERQRGNFPDRFSGHQFPNYSSELNVNALLLGDSALYLCASSFGTGAIGGNQPQHFGDGTRLSIL.

This clone occurred once. This chain connects TRBV6-4 to TRBJ2-6; 8 nucleotides align to TRBD1. CDR1 and CDR2 from the germline V gene are MRHNA and SNTAGT. The CDR3 sequence is 18 residues long. V shed 6 bases, J shed 0 bases, and the junction held 10 bases outside the gene matches. The CDR3 here is CASSLRGTGSSGANVLTF. In DNA, the CDR3 is TGTGCCAGCAGCCTTAGGGGGACAGGTAGCTCTGGGGCCAACGTCCTGACTTTC.

This sequence joins TRBV18 and TRBJ1-2; TRBD1 agrees at 8 bases. In germline, CDR1 is KGHSH, CDR2 LQKENI. The CDR3 spans 14 residues. With 1 base clipped from V and 6 bases from J, the junction kept 4 bases outside the gene matches. CDR3 DNA sequence: TGTGCCAGCTCACCACAAGGACAGGGTGATGGCTACACCTTC. Translated, it gives CASSPQGQGDGYTF. Full variable domain (remainder filled in from reference TRBV18 and TRBJ1-2): NAGVMQNPRHLVRRRGQEARLRCSPMKGHSHVYWYRQLPEEGLKFMVYLQKENIIDESGMPKERFSAEFPKEGPSILRIQQVVRGDSAAYFCASSPQGQGDGYTFGSGTRLTVV.

The V call is TRBV9, the J call TRBJ2-3; 9 bases are a match to TRBD1. V shed 3 bases and J 6 bases; nucleotides not matched to a gene: 8. CDR1 and CDR2 from the germline V gene are SGDLS and YYNGEE. This CDR3 region has 15 residues. The CDR3 loop is CASSAGTGNFDTQYF. CDR3 DNA: TGTGCCAGCAGCGCCGGGACAGGGAACTTTGATACGCAGTATTTT. The whole variable domain, remainder taken from reference TRBV9 and TRBJ2-3, is DSGVTQTPKHLITATGQRVTLRCSPRSGDLSVYWYQQSLDQGLQFLIQYYNGEERAKGNILERFSAQQFPDLHSELNLSSLELGDSALYFCASSAGTGNFDTQYFGPGTRLTVL.

Here the CDR3 reads CSVPWTGEQFF. In DNA, the CDR3 is TGCAGCGTTCCCTGGACAGGGGAGCAGTTCTTC. The rearrangement links TRBV29-1 to TRBJ2-1; TRBD1 matches at 8 bases. The CDR3 contains 11 residues. J was trimmed by 10 bases and V by 5 bases; bases with no gene match: 4. CDR1 is SQVTM, CDR2 ANQGSEA, per germline.

The rearrangement uses TRBV30 and TRBJ2-7, with 14 positions matching TRBD2. CDR1 is GTSNPN, CDR2 SVGIG, per germline (reference sequence). V lost 1 base and J lost 3; bases outside the gene matches: 2. The CDR3 extends over 15 amino acids. The CDR3 nucleotides read TGTGCCTGGAGTGGGGGACTAGCGGGAGTCTACGAGCAGTACTTC. Protein sequence: CAWSGGLAGVYEQYF.

The rearrangement uses TRBV9 and TRBJ2-7; no firm D call. V was cut by 2 bases and J by 3 bases, with 15 bases left in between. The germline V gene has CDR1 SGDLS and CDR2 YYNGEE. The CDR3 totals 15 residues. The DNA for the CDR3 is TGTGCCAGCAGCGTGTCCGCGGAGCATTTCTACGAGCAGTACTTC. Protein sequence: CASSVSAEHFYEQYF. Supplemented by reference TRBV9 and TRBJ2-7, the full variable domain reads DSGVTQTPKHLITATGQRVTLRCSPRSGDLSVYWYQQSLDQGLQFLIQYYNGEERAKGNILERFSAQQFPDLHSELNLSSLELGDSALYFCASSVSAEHFYEQYFGPGTRLTVT.

The chain carries TRBV7-9 and TRBJ1-1; TRBD1 agrees at 8 bases. The J segment lost 0 bases and the V segment lost 5 bases, leaving 5 bases of the junction unmatched. CDR3 length: 15 amino acids. Germline V gives CDR1 SEHNR, CDR2 FQNEAQ (reference sequence). In nucleotides, the CDR3 is TGTGCCAGCAGCCAGGGACAGGACGTGAACACTGAAGCTTTCTTT. This codes for CASSQGQDVNTEAFF.

This clone was found once. The chain employs TRBV4-1 and TRBJ1-5; TRBD1 might be the D (5 bases). The CDR3 sequence is 14 residues long. CDR1 and CDR2 (germline): MGHRA, YSYEKL. Between the trimmed V and J ends, which lost 0 bases and 6 bases, there was a span of 9 bases. DNA for the CDR3: TGCGCCAGCAGCCAAGATCGGAGGGGTCAGCCCCAGCATTTT. Protein: CASSQDRRGQPQHF.

This rearrangement joins TRBV4-2 to TRBJ1-5; no definite D call. The CDR3 spans 13 residues. The germline V gene encodes CDR1 LGHNA and CDR2 YNFKEQ. With 0 bases removed from V and 6 bases from J, the gap between germline ends came to 6 bases. CDR3 in DNA: TGTGCCAGCAGCCAAGATCTCGGTCAGCCCCAGCATTTT. It yields the protein CASSQDLGQPQHF.